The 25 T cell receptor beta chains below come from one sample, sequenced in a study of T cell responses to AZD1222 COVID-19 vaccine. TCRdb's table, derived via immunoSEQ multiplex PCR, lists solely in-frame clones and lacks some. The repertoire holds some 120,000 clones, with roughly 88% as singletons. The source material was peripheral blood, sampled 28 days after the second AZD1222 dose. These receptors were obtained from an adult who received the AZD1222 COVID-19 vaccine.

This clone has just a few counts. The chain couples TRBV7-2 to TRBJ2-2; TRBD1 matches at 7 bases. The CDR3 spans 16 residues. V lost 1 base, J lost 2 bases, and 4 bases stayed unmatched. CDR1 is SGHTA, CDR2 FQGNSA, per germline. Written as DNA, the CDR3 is TGTGCCAGCAGCTTAGAGGGACAGAGTAACACCGGGGAGCTGTTTTTT. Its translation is CASSLEGQSNTGELFF.

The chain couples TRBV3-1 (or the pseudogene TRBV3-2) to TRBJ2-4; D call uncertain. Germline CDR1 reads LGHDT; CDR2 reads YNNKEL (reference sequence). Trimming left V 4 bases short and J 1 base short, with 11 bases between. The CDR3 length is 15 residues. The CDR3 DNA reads TGTGCCAGCAGCCCCGGAAGGGTGGCCAAAAACATTCAGTACTTC. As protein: CASSPGRVAKNIQYF.

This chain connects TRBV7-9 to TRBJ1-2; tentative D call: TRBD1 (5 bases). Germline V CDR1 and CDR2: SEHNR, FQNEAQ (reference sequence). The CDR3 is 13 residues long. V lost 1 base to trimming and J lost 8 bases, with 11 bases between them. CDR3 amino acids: CASSLGGAGGYTF. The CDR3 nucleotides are TGTGCCAGCAGCTTAGGAGGGGCTGGCGGCTACACCTTC.

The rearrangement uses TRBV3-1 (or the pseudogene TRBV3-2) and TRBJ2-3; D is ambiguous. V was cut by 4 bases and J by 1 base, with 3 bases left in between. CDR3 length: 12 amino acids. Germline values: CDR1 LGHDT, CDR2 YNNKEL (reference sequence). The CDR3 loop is CASSPRTDTQYF. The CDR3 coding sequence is TGTGCCAGCAGCCCCCGCACAGATACGCAGTATTTT.

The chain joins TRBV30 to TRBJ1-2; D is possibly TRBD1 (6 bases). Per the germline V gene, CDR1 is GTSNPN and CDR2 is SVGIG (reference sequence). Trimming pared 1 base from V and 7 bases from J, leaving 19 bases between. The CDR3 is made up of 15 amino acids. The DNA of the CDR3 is TGTGCCTGGAGTGGGTGGGGGGCGCAGTTGAGTGGCTACACCTTC. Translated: CAWSGWGAQLSGYTF.

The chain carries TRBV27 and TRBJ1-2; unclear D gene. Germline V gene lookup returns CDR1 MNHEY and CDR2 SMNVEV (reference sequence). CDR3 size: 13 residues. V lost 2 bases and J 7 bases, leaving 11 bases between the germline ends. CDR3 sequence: CASSLDPSGGYTF. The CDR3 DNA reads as TGTGCCAGCAGTTTAGACCCAAGCGGTGGCTACACCTTC.

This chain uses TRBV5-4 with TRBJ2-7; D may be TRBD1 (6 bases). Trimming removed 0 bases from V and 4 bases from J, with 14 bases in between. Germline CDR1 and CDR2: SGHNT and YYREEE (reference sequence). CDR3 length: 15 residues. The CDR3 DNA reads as TGTGCCAGCAGCTTGGATGCAGGGGCTAGGTACGAGCAGTACTTC. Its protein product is CASSLDAGARYEQYF.

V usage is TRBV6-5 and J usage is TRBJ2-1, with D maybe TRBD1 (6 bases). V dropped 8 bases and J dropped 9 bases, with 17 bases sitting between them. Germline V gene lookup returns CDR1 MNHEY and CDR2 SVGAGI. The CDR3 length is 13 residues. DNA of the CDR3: TGTGCCAGCGAGAGGAACAGGGAAAGTGAGCAGTTCTTC. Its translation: CASERNRESEQFF.

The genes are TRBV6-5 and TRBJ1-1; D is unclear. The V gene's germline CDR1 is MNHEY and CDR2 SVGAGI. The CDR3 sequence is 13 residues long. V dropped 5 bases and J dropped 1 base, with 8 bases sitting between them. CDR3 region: CASSHRGNTEAFF. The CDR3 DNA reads TGTGCCAGCAGTCACAGAGGGAACACTGAAGCTTTCTTT.

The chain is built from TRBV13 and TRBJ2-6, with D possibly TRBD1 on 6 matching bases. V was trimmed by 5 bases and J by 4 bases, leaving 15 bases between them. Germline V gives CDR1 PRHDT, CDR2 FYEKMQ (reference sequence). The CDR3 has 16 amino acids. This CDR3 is CASSVHRVSGANVLTF. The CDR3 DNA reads TGTGCCAGCAGCGTACACAGGGTCTCAGGGGCCAACGTCCTGACTTTC.

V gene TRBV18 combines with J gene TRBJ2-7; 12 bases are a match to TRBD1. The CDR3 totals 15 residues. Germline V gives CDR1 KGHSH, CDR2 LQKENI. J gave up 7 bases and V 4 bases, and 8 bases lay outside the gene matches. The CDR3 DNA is TGTGCCAGCTCACTATTGGGACAGGGGGCTGGAGAGCAGTACTTC. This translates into CASSLLGQGAGEQYF.

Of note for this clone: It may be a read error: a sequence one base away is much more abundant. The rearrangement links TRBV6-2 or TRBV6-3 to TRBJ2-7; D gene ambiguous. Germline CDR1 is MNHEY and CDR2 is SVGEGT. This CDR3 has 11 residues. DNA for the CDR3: TGTGCCAGCAGTTACTCCCACGAGCAGTACTTC. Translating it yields CASSYSHEQYF.

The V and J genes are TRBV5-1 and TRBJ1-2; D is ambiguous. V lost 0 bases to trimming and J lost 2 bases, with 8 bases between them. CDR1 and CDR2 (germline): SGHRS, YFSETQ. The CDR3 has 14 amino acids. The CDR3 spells CASSLDTPNYGYTF. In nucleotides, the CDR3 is TGCGCCAGCAGCTTGGACACGCCGAACTATGGCTACACCTTC.

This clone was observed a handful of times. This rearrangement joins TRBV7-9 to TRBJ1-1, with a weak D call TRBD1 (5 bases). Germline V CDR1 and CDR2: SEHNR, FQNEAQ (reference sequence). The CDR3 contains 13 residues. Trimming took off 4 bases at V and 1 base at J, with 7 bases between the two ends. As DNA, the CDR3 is TGTGCCAGCAGCTCGCAGGGGAACACTGAAGCTTTCTTT. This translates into CASSSQGNTEAFF. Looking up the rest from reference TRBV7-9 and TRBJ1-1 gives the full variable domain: DTGVSQNPRHKITKRGQNVTFRCDPISEHNRLYWYRQTLGQGPEFLTYFQNEAQLEKSRLLSDRFSAERPKGSFSTLEIQRTEQGDSAMYLCASSSQGNTEAFFGQGTRLTVV.

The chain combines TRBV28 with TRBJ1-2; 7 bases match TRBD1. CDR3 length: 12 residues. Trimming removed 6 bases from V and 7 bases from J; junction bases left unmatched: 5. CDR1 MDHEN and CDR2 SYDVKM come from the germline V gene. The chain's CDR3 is CASRTWDSGYTF. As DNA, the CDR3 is TGTGCCAGCAGAACCTGGGACAGTGGCTACACCTTC.

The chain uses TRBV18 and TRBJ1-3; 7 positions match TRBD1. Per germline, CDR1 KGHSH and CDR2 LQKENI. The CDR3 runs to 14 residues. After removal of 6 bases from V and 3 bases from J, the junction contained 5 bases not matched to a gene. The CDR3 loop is CASSLTGDGNTIYF. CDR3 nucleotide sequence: TGTGCCAGCTCGCTAACAGGGGATGGAAACACCATATATTTT.

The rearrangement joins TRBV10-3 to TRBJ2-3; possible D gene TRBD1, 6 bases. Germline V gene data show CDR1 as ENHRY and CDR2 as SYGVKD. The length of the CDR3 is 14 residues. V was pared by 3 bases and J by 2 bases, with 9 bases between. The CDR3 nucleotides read TGTGCCATCAGTGACCAGGGGATCACAGATACGCAGTATTTT. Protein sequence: CAISDQGITDTQYF.

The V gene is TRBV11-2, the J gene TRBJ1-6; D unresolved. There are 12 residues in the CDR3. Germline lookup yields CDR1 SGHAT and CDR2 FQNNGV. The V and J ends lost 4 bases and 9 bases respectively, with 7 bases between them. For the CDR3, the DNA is TGTGCCAGCAGCTCCCCGAGTTCACCCCTCCACTTT. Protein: CASSSPSSPLHF.

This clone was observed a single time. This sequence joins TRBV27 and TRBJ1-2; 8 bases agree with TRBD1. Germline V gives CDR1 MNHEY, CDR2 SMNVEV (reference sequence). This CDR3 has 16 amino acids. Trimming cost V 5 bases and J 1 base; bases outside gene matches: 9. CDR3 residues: CASSLYGQGVNYGYTF. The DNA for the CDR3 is TGTGCCAGCAGTCTCTACGGACAGGGTGTTAACTATGGCTACACCTTC.

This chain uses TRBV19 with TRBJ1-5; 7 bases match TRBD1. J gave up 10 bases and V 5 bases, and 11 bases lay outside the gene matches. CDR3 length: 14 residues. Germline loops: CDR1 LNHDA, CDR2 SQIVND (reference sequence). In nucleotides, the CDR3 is TGTGCCAGTAGTGTTGACAGGGCGAATACCCCCCAGCATTTT. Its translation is CASSVDRANTPQHF.

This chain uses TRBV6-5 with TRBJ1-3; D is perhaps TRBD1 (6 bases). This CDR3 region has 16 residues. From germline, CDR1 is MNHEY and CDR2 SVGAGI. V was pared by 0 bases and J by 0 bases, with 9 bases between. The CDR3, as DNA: TGTGCCAGCAGTTACTCGTCGGGGGCCTCTGGAAACACCATATATTTT. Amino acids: CASSYSSGASGNTIYF.

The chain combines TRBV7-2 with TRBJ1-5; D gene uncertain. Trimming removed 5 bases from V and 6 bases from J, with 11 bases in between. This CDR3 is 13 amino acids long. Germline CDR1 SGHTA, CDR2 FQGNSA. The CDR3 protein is CASSPTVIQPQHF. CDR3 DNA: TGTGCCAGCAGCCCCACGGTCATTCAGCCCCAGCATTTT. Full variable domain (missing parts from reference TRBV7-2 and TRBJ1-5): GAGVSQSPSNKVTEKGKDVELRCDPISGHTALYWYRQSLGQGLEFLIYFQGNSAPDKSGLPSDRFSAERTGGSVSTLTIQRTQQEDSAVYLCASSPTVIQPQHFGDGTRLSIL.

CDR3 amino acids: CASSFTGTGELFF. In DNA form, the CDR3 reads TGTGCCAGCAGTTTTACAGGCACCGGGGAGCTGTTTTTT. The chain uses TRBV28 and TRBJ2-2; tentatively, D is TRBD1 (5 bases). Germline assignment: CDR1 MDHEN and CDR2 SYDVKM. The CDR3 runs 13 residues. V was shortened by 3 bases and J by 4 bases, with 6 bases between the two germline ends.

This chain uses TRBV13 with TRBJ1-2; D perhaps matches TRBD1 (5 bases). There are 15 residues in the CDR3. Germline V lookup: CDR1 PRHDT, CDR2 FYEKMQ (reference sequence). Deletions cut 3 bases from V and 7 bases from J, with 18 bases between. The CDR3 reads CASSFSQGLISGYTF. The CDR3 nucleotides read TGTGCCAGCAGCTTCTCTCAGGGTTTGATTTCTGGCTACACCTTC. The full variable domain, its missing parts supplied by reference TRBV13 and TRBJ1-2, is AAGVIQSPRHLIKEKRETATLKCYPIPRHDTVYWYQQGPGQDPQFLISFYEKMQSDKGSIPDRFSAQQFSDYHSELNMSSLELGDSALYFCASSFSQGLISGYTFGSGTRLTVV.

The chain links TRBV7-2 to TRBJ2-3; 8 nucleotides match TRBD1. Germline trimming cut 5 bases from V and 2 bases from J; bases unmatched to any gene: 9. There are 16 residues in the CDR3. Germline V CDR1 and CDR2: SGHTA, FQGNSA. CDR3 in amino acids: CASSLGQGMDTDTQYF. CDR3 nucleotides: TGTGCCAGCAGCCTTGGACAGGGAATGGACACAGATACGCAGTATTTT.